This T cell receptor (beta chain) was found in a study of cytomegalovirus exposure and HLA in healthy donors. Background on the study: From 150 million to 200 million T cells, an earlier analysis saw approximately 110 million unique TCR beta sequences. Overall study findings and caveats: Follow-up analysis later connected one missense variant in DCLRE1C with trimming of TCR beta V- and J-genes.

CDR1 SGHTA and CDR2 FQGNSA come from the germline V gene. This CDR3 contains 14 residues. Trimming removed 5 bases from V and 2 bases from J, with 13 bases in between. This clone was counted a few times. What it recognizes is unknown. Use of 60 Vbeta and 13 Jbeta primers characterized the PCR. Assay: immunoSEQ multiplex PCR; the TCRdb copy retains only in-frame clones and omits some. The repertoire has around 120,000 clones, about three fifths of them found once; the top ten carry about 9%. The V and J genes are TRBV7-2 and TRBJ2-7, with a weak D call TRBD1 (7 bases). The material sequenced was PBMCs. The clonotype originates from a man between 35 and 55 years old in good health and CMV-seropositive. The CDR3 nucleotides are TGTGCCAGCAGCCCAGGGGGGTTCGCCTACGAGCAGTACTTC. Amino acid sequence: CASSPGGFAYEQYF.